The T cell receptor beta chain described here comes from a study of blood T cell repertoires in COVID-19. Study-level background: The study drew acute and convalescent COVID-19 samples from the United States, Italy and Spain. PBMCs, B-cell-depleted T cells, or T cells were the source of the cDNA or gDNA that made up the material.

Authors' methods: Cell counts per sample came from amplifying reference gene primers. Using immunoSEQ multiplex PCR, the repertoire was profiled, and TCRdb retains in-frame clones only, with some absent. V, J and clone size derive from that table, while D and trimming were established from the DNA sequence. The sample yields 100,000 to 150,000 clones, around 83% seen once. This receptor was obtained from a woman of 80 years or more with COVID-19, enrolled during active disease. The sequenced sample consisted of peripheral blood.

The CDR3: CASSVSGRNEQFF. The CDR3 DNA follows: TGTGCCAGCAGCGTTAGCGGGAGAAATGAGCAGTTCTTC. The V and J genes are TRBV2 and TRBJ2-1; 9 bases agree with TRBD2. Germline V gene sequence: CDR1 SNHLY, CDR2 FYNNEI. J lost 7 bases, V lost 6 bases, and 4 bases had no gene match. The CDR3 is 13 amino acids.